This T cell receptor (beta chain) comes out of a study of blood T cell repertoires in COVID-19. Study-wide background: COVID-19 samples from acute and convalescent phases originated in the United States, Italy and Spain.

This clone was recorded only once. Per the authors' pipeline: Amplification with reference gene primers provided the estimates of nucleated cell counts. TCRdb's copy holds only in-frame clones and misses some; the assay was immunoSEQ multiplex PCR. V and J calls and clone size follow that table, whereas D and trimming were derived from the DNA. Of more than 200,000 clones in the sample, around four fifths were seen once. The ends were cut back, 5 bases at V and 1 base at J, with 15 bases in the middle. This CDR3 is built from 16 residues. The germline CDR1 and CDR2 sequences are SGDLS and YYNGEE. This chain links TRBV9 with TRBJ2-2, with D possibly matching TRBD2 (6 bases). Sequenced: peripheral blood. The TCR originated in a man aged 55 to 70 with acute or convalescent COVID-19. The CDR3 coding sequence is TGTGCCAGCAGGAGGAGGGTATCCGTGAACACCGGGGAGCTGTTTTTT. This codes for CASRRRVSVNTGELFF. The full variable domain, with the rest looked up from reference TRBV9 and TRBJ2-2, is DSGVTQTPKHLITATGQRVTLRCSPRSGDLSVYWYQQSLDQGLQFLIQYYNGEERAKGNILERFSAQQFPDLHSELNLSSLELGDSALYFCASRRRVSVNTGELFFGEGSRLTVL.